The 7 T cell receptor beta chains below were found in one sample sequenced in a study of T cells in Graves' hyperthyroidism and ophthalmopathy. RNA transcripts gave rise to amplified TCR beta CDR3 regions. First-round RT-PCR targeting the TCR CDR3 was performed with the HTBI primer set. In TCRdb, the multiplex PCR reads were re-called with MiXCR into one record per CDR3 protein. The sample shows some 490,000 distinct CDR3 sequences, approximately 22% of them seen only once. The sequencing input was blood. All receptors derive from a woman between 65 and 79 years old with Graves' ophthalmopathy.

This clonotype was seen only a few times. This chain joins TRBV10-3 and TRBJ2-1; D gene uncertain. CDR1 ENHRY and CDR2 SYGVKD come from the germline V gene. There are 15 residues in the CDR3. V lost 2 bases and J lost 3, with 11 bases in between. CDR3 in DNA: TGTGCCATCAGTGAGCGAGACACTTTCTACAATGAGCAGTTCTTC. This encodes CAISERDTFYNEQFF.

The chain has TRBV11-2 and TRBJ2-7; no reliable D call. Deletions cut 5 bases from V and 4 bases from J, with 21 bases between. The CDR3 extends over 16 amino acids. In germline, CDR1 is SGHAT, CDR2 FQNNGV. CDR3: CASSKSLTVGGYEQYF. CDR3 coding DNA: TGTGCCAGCAGCAAATCCCTCACAGTGGGCGGTTACGAGCAGTACTTC.

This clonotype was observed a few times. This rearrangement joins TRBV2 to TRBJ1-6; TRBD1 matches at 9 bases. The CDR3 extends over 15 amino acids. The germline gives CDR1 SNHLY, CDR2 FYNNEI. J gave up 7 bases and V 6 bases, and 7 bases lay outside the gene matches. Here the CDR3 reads CASRNTGTGNSPLHF. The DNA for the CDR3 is TGTGCCAGCAGAAATACCGGGACAGGGAATTCACCCCTCCACTTT.

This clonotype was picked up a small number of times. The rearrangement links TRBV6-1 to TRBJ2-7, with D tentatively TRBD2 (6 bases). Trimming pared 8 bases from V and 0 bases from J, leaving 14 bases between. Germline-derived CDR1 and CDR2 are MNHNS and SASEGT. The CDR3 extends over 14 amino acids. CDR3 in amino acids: CASPREDHSYEQYF. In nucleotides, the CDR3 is TGTGCCAGCCCCAGGGAGGATCACTCCTACGAGCAGTACTTC.

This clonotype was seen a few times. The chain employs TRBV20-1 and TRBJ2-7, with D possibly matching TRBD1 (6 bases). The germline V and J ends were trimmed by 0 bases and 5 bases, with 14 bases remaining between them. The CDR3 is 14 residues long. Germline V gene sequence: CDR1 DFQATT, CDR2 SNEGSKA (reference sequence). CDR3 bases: TGCAGTGCTAGAGATAGGGGCAGGGGCCACGAGCAGTACTTC. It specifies CSARDRGRGHEQYF.

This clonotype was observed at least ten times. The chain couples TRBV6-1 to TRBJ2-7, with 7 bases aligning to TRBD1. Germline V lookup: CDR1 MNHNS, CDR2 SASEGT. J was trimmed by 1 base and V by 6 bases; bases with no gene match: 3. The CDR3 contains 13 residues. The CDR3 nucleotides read TGTGCCAGCAGACGGGGACAGTCCTACGAGCAGTACTTC. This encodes CASRRGQSYEQYF.

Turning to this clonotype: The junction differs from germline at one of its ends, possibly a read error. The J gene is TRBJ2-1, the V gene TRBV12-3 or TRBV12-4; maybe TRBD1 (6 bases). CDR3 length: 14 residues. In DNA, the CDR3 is TGTGCCGGCAGCCTCCCCCAGGGGTACAATGAGCAGTTCTTC. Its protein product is CAGSLPQGYNEQFF.